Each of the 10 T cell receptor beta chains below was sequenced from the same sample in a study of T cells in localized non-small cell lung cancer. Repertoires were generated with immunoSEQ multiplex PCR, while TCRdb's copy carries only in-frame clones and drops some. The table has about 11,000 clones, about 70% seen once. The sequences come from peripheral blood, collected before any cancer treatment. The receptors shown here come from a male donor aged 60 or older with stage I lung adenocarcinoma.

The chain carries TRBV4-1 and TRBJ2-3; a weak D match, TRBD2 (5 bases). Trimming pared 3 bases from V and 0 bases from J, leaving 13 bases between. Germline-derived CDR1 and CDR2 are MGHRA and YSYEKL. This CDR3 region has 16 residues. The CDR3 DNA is TGCGCCAGCAGCCAGAGCGGACGGGCGAGCACAGATACGCAGTATTTT. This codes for CASSQSGRASTDTQYF.

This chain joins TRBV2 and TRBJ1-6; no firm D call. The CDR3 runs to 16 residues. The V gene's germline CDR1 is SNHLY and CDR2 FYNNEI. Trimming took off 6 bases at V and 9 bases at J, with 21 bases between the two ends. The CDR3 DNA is TGTGCCAGCAGGAAGACCGGGCCCCCGCTGGGTTCACCCCTCCACTTT. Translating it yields CASRKTGPPLGSPLHF.

This chain's CDR3 is CASNLAPTGYGYTF. Written as DNA, the CDR3 is TGTGCCAGTAATTTGGCTCCTACTGGGTATGGCTACACCTTC. V usage is TRBV19 and J usage is TRBJ1-2, with D hard to call. This CDR3 spans 14 amino acids. V shed 7 bases and J shed 5 bases, with 17 bases lying between them. Germline assignment: CDR1 LNHDA and CDR2 SQIVND (reference sequence).

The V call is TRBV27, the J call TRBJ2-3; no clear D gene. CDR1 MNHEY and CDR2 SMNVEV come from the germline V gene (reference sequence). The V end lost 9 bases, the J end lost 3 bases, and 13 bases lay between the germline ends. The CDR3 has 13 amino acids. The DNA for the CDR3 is TGTGCCAGGCGAAAGGTGGGGACAGATACGCAGTATTTT. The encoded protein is CARRKVGTDTQYF.

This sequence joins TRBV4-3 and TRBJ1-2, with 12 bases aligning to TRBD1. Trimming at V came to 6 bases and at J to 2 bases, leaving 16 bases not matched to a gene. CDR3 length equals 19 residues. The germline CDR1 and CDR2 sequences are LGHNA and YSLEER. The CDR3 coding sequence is TGCGCCAGCAGTTGGGATCAACGGGACAGGGGGCTGTTGAACTATGGCTACACCTTC. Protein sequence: CASSWDQRDRGLLNYGYTF.

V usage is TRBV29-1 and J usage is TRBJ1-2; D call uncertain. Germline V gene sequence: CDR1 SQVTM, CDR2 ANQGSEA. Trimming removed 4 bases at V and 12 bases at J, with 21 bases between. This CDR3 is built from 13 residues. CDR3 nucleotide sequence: TGCAGCGTTGCCCTGGATAACACCTCGCGCAACACCTTC. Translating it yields CSVALDNTSRNTF.

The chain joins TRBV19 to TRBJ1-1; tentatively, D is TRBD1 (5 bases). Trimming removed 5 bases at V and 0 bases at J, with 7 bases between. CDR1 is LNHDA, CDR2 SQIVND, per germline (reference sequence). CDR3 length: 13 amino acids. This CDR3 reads CASSPTVNTEAFF. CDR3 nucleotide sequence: TGTGCCAGTAGTCCGACAGTGAACACTGAAGCTTTCTTT. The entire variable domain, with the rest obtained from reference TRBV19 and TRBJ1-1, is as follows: DGGITQSPKYLFRKEGQNVTLSCEQNLNHDAMYWYRQDPGQGLRLIYYSQIVNDFQKGDIAEGYSVSREKKESFPLTVTSAQKNPTAFYLCASSPTVNTEAFFGQGTRLTVV.

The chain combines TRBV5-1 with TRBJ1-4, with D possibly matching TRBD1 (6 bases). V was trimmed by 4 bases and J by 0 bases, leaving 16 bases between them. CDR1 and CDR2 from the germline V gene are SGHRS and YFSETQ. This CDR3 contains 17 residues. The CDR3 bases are TGCGCCAGCAGCCTCAGGGGAGGGAGTGCAACTAATGAAAAACTGTTTTTT. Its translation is CASSLRGGSATNEKLFF.

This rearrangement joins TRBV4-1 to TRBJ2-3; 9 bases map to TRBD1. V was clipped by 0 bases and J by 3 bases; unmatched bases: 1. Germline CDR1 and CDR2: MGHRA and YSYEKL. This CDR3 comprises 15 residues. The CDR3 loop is CASSQEGQGTDTQYF. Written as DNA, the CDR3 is TGCGCCAGCAGCCAAGAAGGACAGGGGACAGATACGCAGTATTTT.

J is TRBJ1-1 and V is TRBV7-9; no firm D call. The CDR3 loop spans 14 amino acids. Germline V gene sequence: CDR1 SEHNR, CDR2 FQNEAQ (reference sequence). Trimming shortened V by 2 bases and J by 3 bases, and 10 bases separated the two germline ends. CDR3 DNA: TGTGCCAGCAGCTTAAGCAGACTGGACACTGAAGCTTTCTTT. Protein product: CASSLSRLDTEAFF. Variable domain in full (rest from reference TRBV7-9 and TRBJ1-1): DTGVSQNPRHKITKRGQNVTFRCDPISEHNRLYWYRQTLGQGPEFLTYFQNEAQLEKSRLLSDRFSAERPKGSFSTLEIQRTEQGDSAMYLCASSLSRLDTEAFFGQGTRLTVV.